This T cell receptor (beta chain) stems from a study of shared clonotypes between healthy human individuals. Background on the study: Each donor contributed plates that comprised three CD4 naive, three CD4 memory, two CD8 naive and one CD8 memory.

Study-level results: Non-shared clonotypes had lower generation probabilities than clonotypes shared by all four sorted-subset donors.

CDR1 is MNHEY and CDR2 is SMNVEV in the germline V gene (reference sequence). After removal of 5 bases from V and 2 bases from J, the junction contained 16 bases not matched to a gene. CDR3 length equals 18 residues. Only in-frame clones appear in the TCRdb table, and some are missing; sequencing was by immunoSEQ multiplex PCR. The sample shows around 2.3 million clones, around 95% of them seen only once. The investigators split CD4+ cells into a CD45RA+ naive subset and a CD45RA-negative memory subset. This clone appeared once. Its specificity is not known. The source is a man younger than 30 in good health. The rearrangement uses TRBV27 and TRBJ2-7, with 9 bases that match TRBD2. The sample was naive CD4+ T cells sorted from blood. Subset of the sample: CD45RA+ positively selected. The CDR3 loop reads CASSLTSLTSGGAYEQYF. CDR3 DNA: TGTGCCAGCAGTCTGACGTCCCTGACTAGCGGAGGGGCCTACGAGCAGTACTTC.